Listed below are T cell receptor beta chains from one sample, sequenced in a study of cytomegalovirus exposure and HLA in healthy donors. Assay used: immunoSEQ multiplex PCR; TCRdb lists only in-frame clones, some missing. Of under 150,000 clones listed, around 88% are singletons. Sequenced sample: PBMCs. These receptors were obtained from a woman in her late teens or twenties in good health and CMV-seropositive. CDR3s include the opening cysteine and the closing phenylalanine or tryptophan. The order of the fields is D gene, clone size, V gene, J gene, CDR3 DNA, CDR3 protein. D genes are given only for firm matches. Expanded clones get a size class; other rows say once, few or many, or leave the size out.

TRBD1	.	TRBV5-8	TRBJ1-5	TGTGCCAGCAGCAAGACAGGGGGATATGCTCAGCCCCAGCATTTT	CASSKTGGYAQPQHF
.	.	TRBV19	TRBJ2-7	TGTGCCAGTAGTATTGACTCGCGCTACGAGCAGTACTTC	CASSIDSRYEQYF
.	.	TRBV6-5	TRBJ2-7	TGTGCCAGCAGTTACTCGGGCAGGGTCGGGTACGAGCAGTACTTC	CASSYSGRVGYEQYF
.	.	TRBV7-8	TRBJ2-3	TGTGCCAGCAGCCCCCCGGCAGATACGCAGTATTTT	CASSPPADTQYF
.	.	TRBV6-1	TRBJ1-5	TGTGCCAGCAGTGAGATGACAGTTCCACGGGGCAATCAGCCCCAGCATTTT	CASSEMTVPRGNQPQHF
.	.	TRBV28	TRBJ2-1	TGTGCCAGCAGGAGGCCCCCCAATGAGCAGTTCTTC	CASRRPPNEQFF
TRBD1	.	TRBV5-1	TRBJ2-3	TGCGCCAGCAGCAAACAGGGGGGCCTGTCATCAGATACGCAGTATTTT	CASSKQGGLSSDTQYF
.	.	TRBV6-5	TRBJ2-3	TGTGCCAGCAGTTACTATGCTAGCGGCACAGATACGCAGTATTTT	CASSYYASGTDTQYF
.	.	TRBV25-1	TRBJ2-5	TGTGCCAGCAGTGGGGGAGGTTGGGAGACCCAGTACTTC	CASSGGGWETQYF
TRBD1	.	TRBV28	TRBJ1-5	TGTGCCAGCAGTTTAGGCGGGACAGGGGTCAATCAGCCCCAGCATTTT	CASSLGGTGVNQPQHF
.	.	TRBV6-1	TRBJ1-1	TGTGCCAGCAGTGAAGCCAAGAGGTCTGAAGCTTTCTTT	CASSEAKRSEAFF
TRBD2	.	TRBV15	TRBJ2-5	TGTGCCACCAGCAGAGCCAGCGGGGAACAAGAGACCCAGTACTTC	CATSRASGEQETQYF
TRBD1	once	TRBV11-2	TRBJ2-5	TGTGCCAGCAGCTTAGACCCTATGACAGGGACAGAGACCCAGTACTTC	CASSLDPMTGTETQYF
TRBD2	.	TRBV10-3	TRBJ2-1	TGTGCCATCTCCGGGACTAGCGGGAGAAGAAATGAGCAGTTCTTC	CAISGTSGRRNEQFF
TRBD1	once	TRBV5-6	TRBJ2-1	TGTGCCAGCAGCTTGGGGACAGGGGGCTATAATGAGCAGTTCTTC	CASSLGTGGYNEQFF
TRBD1	.	TRBV4-2	TRBJ2-1	TGTGCCAGCAGCCAAGAGGGACAGGGAAAGCTGGGCGAGCAGTTCTTC	CASSQEGQGKLGEQFF
.	.	TRBV28	TRBJ2-2	TGTGCCAGCAGTCCCGGACAGCTGAGCACCGGGGAGCTGTTTTTT	CASSPGQLSTGELFF
.	.	TRBV2	TRBJ2-3	TGTGCCAGCAGTGAAGCGCTTCGCGGTCTGGATACGCAGTATTTT	CASSEALRGLDTQYF
TRBD1	few	TRBV5-6	TRBJ2-4	TGTGCCAGCAGCCCCACTGAAAGGACAGGGGGCGCGGTAGGAAACATTCAGTACTTC	CASSPTERTGGAVGNIQYF
TRBD1	.	TRBV6-5	TRBJ1-4	TGTGCCAGCAGTCCGGGACAGGGTCGCGGAAAACTGTTTTTT	CASSPGQGRGKLFF
.	.	TRBV5-1	TRBJ1-5	TGCGCCAGCAGCTTGGGAGGAGATCAGCCCCAGCATTTT	CASSLGGDQPQHF
TRBD2	once	TRBV27	TRBJ2-1	TGTGCCAGCAGGTCTCTGGGACTAGCGGGAGTAAATGAGCAGTTCTTC	CASRSLGLAGVNEQFF
TRBD1	.	TRBV4-1	TRBJ2-2	TGCGCCAGCAGCCAAGAAGCAGGGGGAACCGGGGAGCTGTTTTTT	CASSQEAGGTGELFF